Listed here are 30 T cell receptor beta chains from one sample, sequenced in a study of blood T cell repertoires in COVID-19. Libraries were prepared by immunoSEQ multiplex PCR; TCRdb keeps only in-frame clonotypes and omits some of them. The sample yields over 250,000 clones, 70% to 90% seen once. The sequenced material came from PBMCs or T cells enriched from blood (not recorded which). These receptors all come from a woman aged 30 to 39 who had recovered from COVID-19.

This clone was observed a single time. The rearrangement links TRBV28 to TRBJ2-3, with TRBD2 identical over 8 bases. The CDR3 totals 12 residues. Germline values: CDR1 MDHEN, CDR2 SYDVKM. V trimming: 7 bases; J trimming: 4 bases; junction bases outside the gene matches: 1. The CDR3 region is CASNGGADTQYF. CDR3 in DNA: TGTGCCAGCAACGGGGGGGCAGATACGCAGTATTTT.

This clone has more than one count but fewer than ten. The chain has TRBV21-1 and TRBJ2-7; the D call TRBD2 from the table was never checked on the DNA. TRBV21-1 is a pseudogene segment. The CDR3 extends over 17 amino acids. Written as DNA, the CDR3 is TGTGCCAGCAGCTCAGGGACTAGCGGGAGCTCGGCGTACGAGCAGTACTTC. As protein: CASSSGTSGSSAYEQYF.

Of note for this clone: A much larger clone is a single base away; this may be a read error. Other DNA sequences in the same sample also yield this CDR3. This CDR3 reads CASSLQGNTEAFF. CDR3 bases: TGTGCCAGCAGTTTGCAGGGGAACACTGAAGCTTTCTTT. The V and J genes are TRBV12-3 or TRBV12-4 and TRBJ1-1; the D gene is possibly TRBD1 (5 bases). The CDR3 totals 13 residues. With 3 bases removed from V and 1 base from J, the gap between germline ends came to 6 bases.

The chain combines TRBV24-1 with TRBJ2-7; 11 nucleotides match TRBD1. V lost 2 bases to trimming and J lost 0 bases; unmatched junction nucleotides: 5. The CDR3 is 17 amino acids. The germline V gene encodes CDR1 KGHDR and CDR2 SFDVKD. The CDR3 DNA is TGTGCCACCAGTGATTCGGGACAGGGGGGACTCTCCTACGAGCAGTACTTC. Translated: CATSDSGQGGLSYEQYF.

This clone has only a few counts. In nucleotides, the CDR3 is TGTGCCAGCAGCGCGGAGGGCTACGAGCAGTACTTC. This gives the protein CASSAEGYEQYF. The chain carries TRBV5-5 and TRBJ2-7; possibly TRBD2 for D (6 bases). In germline, CDR1 is SGHKS, CDR2 YYEKEE (reference sequence). Deletions cut 4 bases from V and 3 bases from J, with 8 bases between. This CDR3 region has 12 residues. Complete variable domain (other parts from reference TRBV5-5 and TRBJ2-7): DAGVTQSPTHLIKTRGQQVTLRCSPISGHKSVSWYQQVLGQGPQFIFQYYEKEERGRGNFPDRFSARQFPNYSSELNVNALLLGDSALYLCASSAEGYEQYFGPGTRLTVT.

J is TRBJ1-4 and V is TRBV7-9; tentative D call: TRBD1 (6 bases). CDR1 and CDR2 (germline): SEHNR, FQNEAQ (reference sequence). Between the trimmed V and J ends, which lost 1 base and 8 bases, there was a span of 14 bases. This CDR3 contains 15 residues. The CDR3 DNA follows: TGTGCCAGCAGCTTAGAGGCAGGGGTCGGGGAAAAACTGTTTTTT. This translates into CASSLEAGVGEKLFF.

The chain uses TRBV30 and TRBJ1-3; the D gene is possibly TRBD1 (6 bases). Trimming cost V 2 bases and J 4 bases, with 12 bases left between them. This CDR3 is 14 amino acids long. The germline V gene encodes CDR1 GTSNPN and CDR2 SVGIG (reference sequence). The CDR3 loop is CAWSWGGPGNTIYF. DNA for the CDR3: TGTGCCTGGAGTTGGGGGGGGCCAGGAAACACCATATATTTT.

In this sample, this clone turned up a few times. This chain's CDR3 is CASSSTEEVNEQFF. CDR3 sequence (DNA): TGTGCCAGCAGCTCAACCGAGGAAGTCAATGAGCAGTTCTTC. The chain is built from TRBV7-9 and TRBJ2-1; no firm D call. V was pared by 4 bases and J by 6 bases, with 13 bases between. CDR3 length: 14 residues. The germline gives CDR1 SEHNR, CDR2 FQNEAQ (reference sequence).

Comments on this clone: One end of the junction does not line up with germline, which may come from a read error. The chain recombines TRBV7-9 with TRBJ2-5, with 11 bases that match TRBD2. This CDR3 is 17 amino acids long. Germline loops: CDR1 SEHNR, CDR2 FQNEAQ (reference sequence). CDR3 nucleotides: TGTGCCAGCAGCCTAGCGATAGCGGGAGGGCGGAAAGAGACCCAGTACTTC. Protein sequence: CASSLAIAGGRKETQYF.

This chain connects TRBV6-5 to TRBJ2-4; 7 nucleotides line up with TRBD1. CDR3 size: 14 residues. Trimming cost V 5 bases and J 6 bases; bases outside gene matches: 7. CDR1 is MNHEY and CDR2 is SVGAGI in the germline V gene. Here the CDR3 DNA reads TGTGCCAGCAGTCCGACAGGGTCTGTAAACATTCAGTACTTC. Translated: CASSPTGSVNIQYF.

This chain uses TRBV5-1 with TRBJ2-5; the D is unclear. The CDR3 loop spans 13 amino acids. The V end lost 5 bases, the J end lost 0 bases, and 8 bases lay between the germline ends. Germline assignment: CDR1 SGHRS and CDR2 YFSETQ. CDR3 amino acids: CASSGHYQETQYF. As DNA, the CDR3 is TGCGCCAGCAGTGGTCACTACCAAGAGACCCAGTACTTC.

This sequence joins TRBV3-1 (or the pseudogene TRBV3-2) and TRBJ2-1; D gene ambiguous. There are 13 residues in the CDR3. The ends were cut back, 11 bases at V and 1 base at J, with 12 bases in the middle. Germline V gene lookup returns CDR1 LGHDT and CDR2 YNNKEL (reference sequence). The CDR3 DNA follows: TGTGCCTGCCAATCGGGTTCCTACAATGAGCAGTTCTTC. Protein: CACQSGSYNEQFF.

This chain connects TRBV6-5 to TRBJ1-5; 7 positions match TRBD1. Germline CDR1 MNHEY, CDR2 SVGAGI. CDR3 length equals 13 residues. V lost 4 bases and J lost 4; bases outside the gene matches: 1. In DNA, the CDR3 is TGTGCCAGCAGTTCACAGGGGAATCAGCCCCAGCATTTT. Protein product: CASSSQGNQPQHF.

The V and J genes are TRBV10-3 and TRBJ1-5; tentatively, D is TRBD1 (5 bases). Germline CDR1 and CDR2: ENHRY and SYGVKD. Trimming cost V 4 bases and J 4 bases, with 14 bases left between them. There are 15 residues in the CDR3. The CDR3: CAISVGQGLNQPQHF. The DNA of the CDR3 is TGTGCCATCAGTGTTGGCCAGGGCCTGAATCAGCCCCAGCATTTT.

The rearrangement joins TRBV7-9 to TRBJ2-5; 8 nucleotides agree with TRBD2. The germline V gene encodes CDR1 SEHNR and CDR2 FQNEAQ (reference sequence). Trimming removed 2 bases from V and 5 bases from J; junction bases left unmatched: 7. This CDR3 has 15 amino acids. As DNA, the CDR3 is TGTGCCAGCAGCTTAACAGCGGGGGTCGGGGAGACCCAGTACTTC. Translating gives CASSLTAGVGETQYF. Supplemented by reference TRBV7-9 and TRBJ2-5, the full variable domain reads DTGVSQNPRHKITKRGQNVTFRCDPISEHNRLYWYRQTLGQGPEFLTYFQNEAQLEKSRLLSDRFSAERPKGSFSTLEIQRTEQGDSAMYLCASSLTAGVGETQYFGPGTRLLVL.

The rearrangement uses TRBV5-1 and TRBJ2-7, with a weak D call TRBD1 (6 bases). Germline V lookup: CDR1 SGHRS, CDR2 YFSETQ. CDR3 length: 15 amino acids. Trimming shortened V by 0 bases and J by 4 bases, and 14 bases separated the two germline ends. The CDR3 spells CASSLGDTDLYEQYF. CDR3 nucleotide sequence: TGCGCCAGCAGCTTGGGGGACACCGACCTATACGAGCAGTACTTC.

This sequence joins TRBV10-2 and TRBJ1-3; TRBD1 might be the D (5 bases). The V end was cut by 5 bases, the J end by 4 bases, with 15 bases between. Germline CDR1 is WSHSY and CDR2 is SAAADI. The CDR3 totals 15 residues. CDR3: CASSPGTGWGNTIYF. Here the CDR3 DNA reads TGCGCCAGCAGTCCGGGCACAGGCTGGGGAAACACCATATATTTT.

This chain links TRBV2 with TRBJ1-1; D might be TRBD1 (5 bases). The germline CDR1 and CDR2 sequences are SNHLY and FYNNEI. The V gene lost 1 base and the J gene lost 1 base, with 10 bases spanning the gap. CDR3 length equals 15 residues. CDR3 nucleotides: TGTGCCAGCAGTGAAGGCTGGCAGGGGAACACTGAAGCTTTCTTT. Protein sequence: CASSEGWQGNTEAFF.

The chain carries TRBV6-2 or TRBV6-3 and TRBJ2-5, with 12 bases aligning to TRBD2. V lost 6 bases to trimming and J lost 7 bases; unmatched junction nucleotides: 6. This CDR3 has 14 amino acids. The V gene's germline CDR1 is MNHEY and CDR2 SVGEGT. The CDR3 nucleotides are TGTGCCAGCAGCGGACTAGCGGGACAGGGGACCCAGTACTTC. This gives the protein CASSGLAGQGTQYF.

This clone was seen a single time. The rearrangement joins TRBV4-3 to TRBJ2-1; weak D call: TRBD2 (6 bases). CDR3 size: 16 residues. Germline V gene data show CDR1 as LGHNA and CDR2 as YSLEER. Trimming stripped 2 bases from V and 4 bases from J, with 15 bases between. The CDR3 sequence: CASSQRYGGPYNEQFF. In nucleotides, the CDR3 is TGCGCCAGCAGCCAAAGATACGGGGGACCATACAATGAGCAGTTCTTC.

This clone turned up a few times. The chain combines TRBV19 with TRBJ1-5; TRBD1 might be the D (5 bases). This CDR3 has 15 amino acids. The germline V gene has CDR1 LNHDA and CDR2 SQIVND (reference sequence). Trimming pared 7 bases from V and 3 bases from J, leaving 16 bases between. DNA of the CDR3: TGTGCCAGTACCTTCCTAGGGGCTGACAATCAGCCCCAGCATTTT. Its translation is CASTFLGADNQPQHF.

The V and J genes are TRBV30 and TRBJ1-2, with 8 bases aligning to TRBD1. The CDR3 runs 14 residues. CDR1 is GTSNPN and CDR2 is SVGIG in the germline V gene (reference sequence). With V trimmed by 1 base and J by 3 bases, 4 bases remained unmatched. Written as DNA, the CDR3 is TGTGCCTGGAGTGAGGACAGGGTCCACTATGGCTACACCTTC. Its translation: CAWSEDRVHYGYTF.

The chain links TRBV25-1 to TRBJ2-2, with no clear D. From germline, CDR1 is MGHDK and CDR2 SYGVNS. CDR3 length: 13 residues. The V and J ends lost 1 base and 2 bases respectively, with 2 bases between them. The CDR3 loop is CASSESNTGELFF. The DNA for the CDR3 is TGTGCCAGCAGTGAATCAAACACCGGGGAGCTGTTTTTT.

The chain links TRBV28 to TRBJ2-5, with TRBD2 matching over 7 bases. V was pared by 2 bases and J by 2 bases, with 5 bases of the junction left unmatched. The germline CDR1 and CDR2 sequences are MDHEN and SYDVKM. There are 15 residues in the CDR3. The CDR3 sequence is CASSLELGGQETQYF. The CDR3 DNA sequence: TGTGCCAGCAGTTTAGAGCTGGGGGGGCAAGAGACCCAGTACTTC.

The CDR3 region has the DNA TGTGCCACCAGTGAGGGACAGGCCTACAATGAGCAGTTCTTC. It yields the protein CATSEGQAYNEQFF. The chain links TRBV24-1 to TRBJ2-1; TRBD1 aligns across 8 bases. The CDR3 spans 14 residues. Germline lookup yields CDR1 KGHDR and CDR2 SFDVKD. The V and J ends lost 4 bases and 2 bases, in that order; junction bases with no gene match: 0.

This sequence joins TRBV7-9 and TRBJ1-2, with D unclear. Germline assignment: CDR1 SEHNR and CDR2 FQNEAQ (reference sequence). V was clipped by 11 bases and J by 4 bases, with 17 bases between them. The CDR3 length is 13 residues. The CDR3 loop is CASSGSEPYGYTF. The CDR3 DNA reads as TGTGCCTCTTCCGGCAGCGAACCCTATGGCTACACCTTC.

The rearrangement joins TRBV19 to TRBJ2-7; 15 bases fit TRBD2. Trimming cost V 5 bases and J 3 bases; bases outside gene matches: 5. CDR1 LNHDA and CDR2 SQIVND come from the germline V gene (reference sequence). CDR3 length equals 16 residues. The CDR3 nucleotides are TGTGCCAGTAGTTCCGGACTAGCGGGAGGGTTCTACGAGCAGTACTTC. This sequence encodes CASSSGLAGGFYEQYF.

The rearrangement links TRBV13 to TRBJ2-1, with TRBD2 identical over 8 bases. The germline V gene encodes CDR1 PRHDT and CDR2 FYEKMQ (reference sequence). This CDR3 has 15 amino acids. The trim removed 0 bases at V and 4 bases at J, leaving 2 bases unmatched. The CDR3 sequence is CASSLGRGGYNEQFF. CDR3 nucleotide sequence: TGTGCCAGCAGCTTAGGACGGGGGGGGTACAATGAGCAGTTCTTC.

This clone was seen only once. The chain couples TRBV7-3 to TRBJ2-2; tentative D call: TRBD2 (5 bases). The germline V and J ends were trimmed by 5 bases and 4 bases, with 14 bases remaining between them. Germline V gene data show CDR1 as SGHTA and CDR2 as FQGTGA. The CDR3 consists of 15 residues. In DNA form, the CDR3 reads TGTGCCAGCAGCCCCCGGGTGGGGAGCACCGGGGAGCTGTTTTTT. Amino acid sequence: CASSPRVGSTGELFF. Based on the CDR3 plus reference TRBV7-3 and TRBJ2-2, the full variable domain is GAGVSQTPSNKVTEKGKYVELRCDPISGHTALYWYRQSLGQGPEFLIYFQGTGAADDSGLPNDRFFAVRPEGSVSTLKIQRTERGDSAVYLCASSPRVGSTGELFFGEGSRLTVL.

This sequence joins TRBV6-5 and TRBJ2-7, with 7 bases that match TRBD1. CDR3 length: 14 residues. Per germline, CDR1 MNHEY and CDR2 SVGAGI. V lost 6 bases and J lost 2; bases outside the gene matches: 7. DNA of the CDR3: TGTGCCAGCAGACGACAGGGAAACCCCTACGAGCAGTACTTC. Its protein is CASRRQGNPYEQYF.